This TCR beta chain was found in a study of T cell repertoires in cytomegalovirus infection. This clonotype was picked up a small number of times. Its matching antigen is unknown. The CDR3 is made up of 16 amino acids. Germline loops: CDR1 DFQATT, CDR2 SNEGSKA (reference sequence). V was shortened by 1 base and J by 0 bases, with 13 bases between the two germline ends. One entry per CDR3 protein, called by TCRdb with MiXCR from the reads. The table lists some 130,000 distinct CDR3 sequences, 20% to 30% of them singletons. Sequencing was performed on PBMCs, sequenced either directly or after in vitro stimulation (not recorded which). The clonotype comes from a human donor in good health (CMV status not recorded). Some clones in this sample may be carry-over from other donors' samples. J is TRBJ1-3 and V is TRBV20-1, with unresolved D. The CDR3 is CSARGAGARSGNTIYF. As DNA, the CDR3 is TGCAGTGCTAGAGGGGCGGGAGCCCGCTCTGGAAACACCATATATTTT.